Listed below are T cell receptor beta chains from one sample, sequenced in a study of T cell responses to AZD1222 COVID-19 vaccine. Profiled with immunoSEQ multiplex PCR; TCRdb holds only in-frame clones, not every one. The sample lists approximately 170,000 clones; 85% to 90% were seen once. The sequencing here drew on peripheral blood, taken on day 0 of AZD1222 vaccination. These receptors were obtained from an adult in good health. Each CDR3 is given with its conserved first and last residue. The D gene is left open where the match is weak. Not all rows give a size; the values are once, few, many and, for expanded clones, a class.

>few|TRBV6-5|TRBJ1-2|TRBD1
TGTGCCAGCAGACCACAGGGGAGCTATGGCTACACCTTC
CASRPQGSYGYTF
>NA|TRBV29-1|TRBJ1-2|NA
TGCAGCGTTGACTCTGGGGGTGGCTACACCTTC
CSVDSGGGYTF
>NA|TRBV7-8|TRBJ2-1|NA
TGTGCCAGCAGCTTAGGGGACACATCCTTTACGTACAATGAGCAGTTCTTC
CASSLGDTSFTYNEQFF
>NA|TRBV19|TRBJ1-5|TRBD1
TGTGCCAGTAGTACCGGGGACAGCCCGGCCAATCAGCCCCAGCATTTT
CASSTGDSPANQPQHF
>NA|TRBV5-5|TRBJ2-6|NA
TGTGCCAGCAGCTTGGGCTCTGGGGCCAACGTCCTGACTTTC
CASSLGSGANVLTF
>NA|TRBV10-3|TRBJ1-2|NA
TGTGCCATCAGTGAGTCGAAGGGTTATGGCTACACCTTC
CAISESKGYGYTF
>NA|TRBV4-1|TRBJ1-2|NA
TGCGCCAGCAGCACCCCGACAGAATCTTATGGCTACACCTTC
CASSTPTESYGYTF
>once|TRBV6-4|TRBJ1-3|NA
TGTGCCAGCAGTGCAGGGTATGGAAACACCATATATTTT
CASSAGYGNTIYF
>NA|TRBV25-1|TRBJ1-6|TRBD1
TGTGCCAGCAGTGAGCAGGGGGGCGGTTCACCCCTCCACTTT
CASSEQGGGSPLHF
>NA|TRBV2|TRBJ2-5|NA
TGTGCCAGCAGTGAAGGCTTAGCAGTGATCCGAGAGACCCAGTACTTC
CASSEGLAVIRETQYF
>NA|TRBV5-5|TRBJ1-4|NA
TGTGCCAGCAGGGGAGATTGGGGGCGGGAGAATGAAAAACTGTTTTTT
CASRGDWGRENEKLFF
>NA|TRBV7-3|TRBJ1-1|TRBD1
TGTGCCAGCAGCTTCCTCGGGACAGCGAACACTGAAGCTTTCTTT
CASSFLGTANTEAFF
>NA|TRBV28|TRBJ2-7|TRBD2
TGTGCCAGCGAACCGGGGCAAGCGGGGGGGCCCTACGAGCAGTACTTC
CASEPGQAGGPYEQYF
>NA|TRBV6-5|TRBJ1-2|NA
TGTGCCAGCAGTTACTCGACTGGGAGCTACACCTTC
CASSYSTGSYTF
>NA|TRBV29-1|TRBJ1-6|NA
TGCAGCGTTGGACAGGACTATAATTCACCCCTCCACTTT
CSVGQDYNSPLHF
>NA|TRBV6-1|TRBJ1-1|TRBD1
TGTGCCAGTGACAGGGTTTCCTCTGAAGCTTTCTTT
CASDRVSSEAFF
>NA|TRBV7-8|TRBJ2-2|NA
TGTGCCAGCAGCTACACACTGGCCGGGGAGCTGTTTTTT
CASSYTLAGELFF
>NA|TRBV12-3/TRBV12-4|TRBJ1-4|NA
TGTGCCAGCAGTTTAACTAATGAAAAACTGTTTTTT
CASSLTNEKLFF
>NA|TRBV7-2|TRBJ2-3|NA
TGTGCCTGCGCGGCGGGCCAGGGAGCAGATACGCAGTATTTT
CACAAGQGADTQYF
>NA|TRBV5-5|TRBJ1-5|NA
TGTGCCAGCAGCCTCGATGAGGGGATCATTAGCAATCAGCCCCAGCATTTT
CASSLDEGIISNQPQHF
>NA|TRBV9|TRBJ2-1|TRBD2
TGTGCCAGCAGCGAGACTAGCGGGAGCACGTATGAGCAGTTCTTC
CASSETSGSTYEQFF
>once|TRBV7-6|TRBJ2-3|NA
TGTGCCAGCAGCTTAGTTCCGGAGACAGATACGCAGTATTTT
CASSLVPETDTQYF
>NA|TRBV12-3/TRBV12-4|TRBJ2-7|NA
TGTGCCAGCACCGAAGCCTTAAATTACGAGCAGTACTTC
CASTEALNYEQYF
>NA|TRBV6-5|TRBJ2-7|NA
TGTGCCAGCAGGGGGGGTACGGGCATATACGAGCAGTACTTC
CASRGGTGIYEQYF
>NA|TRBV6-2/TRBV6-3|TRBJ1-2|NA
TGTGCCAGCAGTTTCGGACAGAACTATGGCTACACCTTC
CASSFGQNYGYTF
>NA|TRBV27|TRBJ2-4|TRBD1
TGTGCCAGCAGTTACAGGGGGCGGGTAGCCAAAAACATTCAGTACTTC
CASSYRGRVAKNIQYF
>NA|TRBV10-3|TRBJ2-7|TRBD1
TGTGCCATCAGCTACGTCGGGACAGGATTGAACGAGCAGTACTTC
CAISYVGTGLNEQYF
>once|TRBV7-2|TRBJ2-7|TRBD1
TGTGCCAGCAGCCCGGACAGGGGAACCTACGAGCAGTACTTC
CASSPDRGTYEQYF
>NA|TRBV3-1/TRBV3-2|TRBJ2-1|TRBD2
TGTGCCAGCAGCTCGCCGGGGGGGATCGGCAATGAGCAGTTCTTC
CASSSPGGIGNEQFF
>NA|TRBV10-1|TRBJ1-5|NA
TGCGCCAGCAGTGCCACAAATCAGCCCCAGCATTTT
CASSATNQPQHF
>NA|TRBV7-2|TRBJ2-7|NA
TGTGCCAGCAGACTGGACGGCAGGGTGTGGGGTGAGCAGTACTTC
CASRLDGRVWGEQYF
>NA|TRBV9|TRBJ2-1|NA
TGTGCCAGCAGCGCCGACACGGACAATGAGCAGTTCTTC
CASSADTDNEQFF
>NA|TRBV5-1|TRBJ1-2|TRBD1
TGCGCCAGCGGAGACCGGGACAGGGGGAATGGCTACACCTTC
CASGDRDRGNGYTF
>NA|TRBV11-3|TRBJ1-1|NA
TGTGCCAGCAGCTTCTCTGTGGGTTTGAACACTGAAGCTTTCTTT
CASSFSVGLNTEAFF
>NA|TRBV11-3|TRBJ1-6|TRBD1
TGTGCCAGCAGCTTGGGACAGGGAAACAATTCACCCCTCCACTTT
CASSLGQGNNSPLHF
>NA|TRBV24-1|TRBJ2-2|NA
TGTGCCACCAGTGATTGGTACGACGGCACCGGGGAGCTGTTTTTT
CATSDWYDGTGELFF
>NA|TRBV7-9|TRBJ2-5|NA
TGTGCCAGCAGCTTAGCGGAGGCAATACAAGAGACCCAGTACTTC
CASSLAEAIQETQYF
>NA|TRBV19|TRBJ2-7|TRBD2
TGTGCCAGTAGTGTTTCGGGAGGCTACGAGCAGTACTTC
CASSVSGGYEQYF
>NA|TRBV30|TRBJ1-4|NA
TGTGCCTGGAGTCGCGGACCTGAAAAACTGTTTTTT
CAWSRGPEKLFF
>NA|TRBV3-1/TRBV3-2|TRBJ1-3|NA
TGTGCCAGCAGCCTAGGGGGGTCTAGAAACACCATATATTTT
CASSLGGSRNTIYF
>NA|TRBV10-3|TRBJ2-2|NA
TGTGCCATCAGTGCAATCGGACAAAACACCGGGGAGCTGTTTTTT
CAISAIGQNTGELFF
>NA|TRBV2|TRBJ1-5|TRBD1
TGTGCCAGCAGCGACAGGGTCCGCAATCAGCCCCAGCATTTT
CASSDRVRNQPQHF
>NA|TRBV7-9|TRBJ1-4|NA
TGTGCCAGCAGCTTAGGGGGCCGGGGGTCAACTAATGAAAAACTGTTTTTT
CASSLGGRGSTNEKLFF
>NA|TRBV12-3/TRBV12-4|TRBJ2-4|NA
TGTGCCAGCAGCAGGGGCGACAAAAACATTCAGTACTTC
CASSRGDKNIQYF
>NA|TRBV18|TRBJ2-5|NA
TGTGCCAGCTCACCAGAGATCAGAGCAGAGACCCAGTACTTC
CASSPEIRAETQYF